The clone carrying this TCR beta chain occurred a few times. Its specificity is unknown. The source of the sample is a study of blood T cells in healthy people across ages. Study-wide background: Template switching recovered approximately one barcoded beta molecule for every two T cells. General study results and limits: Naive CD4+ cell counts and diversity both ran higher in long-lived than in aged donors. Among T cells, TCR beta diversity per million cells dropped roughly linearly as age rose. The unknown donor CMV status may have confounded expanded clonotype changes.

This CDR3 has 17 residues. CDR1 is DFQATT, CDR2 SNEGSKA, per germline (reference sequence). The V gene end was trimmed by 6 bases and the J gene end by 4 bases; junction bases not matched to a gene: 11. A J-beta primer mix and a sample-barcoded 5' primer were used in a second PCR of about 7 to 12 cycles. TCRdb processed the 5' RACE reads anew with MiXCR; each CDR3 protein has one entry. The sample has 1.6 million or so distinct CDR3 sequences, around 36% seen once. The rearrangement uses TRBV20-1 and TRBJ2-1, with 14 nucleotides matching TRBD2. This receptor was obtained from a woman in her twenties or thirties in good health. Sequencing was performed on blood. The CDR3 DNA reads as TGCAGTGCCCAGGGACTAGCGGGAGCCCCGAGGTACAATGAGCAGTTCTTC. The encoded protein is CSAQGLAGAPRYNEQFF.